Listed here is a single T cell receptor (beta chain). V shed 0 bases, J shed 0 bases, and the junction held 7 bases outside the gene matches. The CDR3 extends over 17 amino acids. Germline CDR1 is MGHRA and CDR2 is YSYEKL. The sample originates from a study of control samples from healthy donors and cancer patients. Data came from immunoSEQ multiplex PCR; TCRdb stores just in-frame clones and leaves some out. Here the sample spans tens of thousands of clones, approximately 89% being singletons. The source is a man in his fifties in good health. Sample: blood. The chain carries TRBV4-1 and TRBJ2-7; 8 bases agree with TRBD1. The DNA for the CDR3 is TGCGCCAGCAGCCAAGATCTGGGACAGGCTTACTCCTACGAGCAGTACTTC. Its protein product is CASSQDLGQAYSYEQYF.